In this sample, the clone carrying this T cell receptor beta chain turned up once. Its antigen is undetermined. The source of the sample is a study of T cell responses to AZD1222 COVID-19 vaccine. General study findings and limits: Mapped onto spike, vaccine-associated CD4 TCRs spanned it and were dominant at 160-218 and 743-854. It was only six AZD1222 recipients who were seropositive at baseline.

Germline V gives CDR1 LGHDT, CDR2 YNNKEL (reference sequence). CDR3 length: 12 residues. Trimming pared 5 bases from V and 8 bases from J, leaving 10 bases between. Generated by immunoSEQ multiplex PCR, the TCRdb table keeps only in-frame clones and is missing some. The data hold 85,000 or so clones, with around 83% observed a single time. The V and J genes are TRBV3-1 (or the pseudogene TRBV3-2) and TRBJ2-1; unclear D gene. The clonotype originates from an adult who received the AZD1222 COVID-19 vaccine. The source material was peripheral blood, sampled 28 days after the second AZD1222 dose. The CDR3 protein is CASSAPWDEQFF. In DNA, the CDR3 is TGTGCCAGCAGCGCCCCTTGGGATGAGCAGTTCTTC.